This T cell receptor (beta chain) originates from a study of T cells in Graves' hyperthyroidism and ophthalmopathy. Study summary: Staff took peripheral blood when the initial diagnosis was made, before any treatment began.

The V end was cut by 0 bases, the J end by 3 bases, with 11 bases between. Looked up from germline, CDR1 is SGHVS and CDR2 is FQNEAQ. This CDR3 region has 16 residues. This clonotype was counted ten times or more. Its cognate antigen is unknown. What was amplified from RNA transcripts were TCR beta CDR3 regions. The study used the HTBI primer set for a first-round RT-PCR of the TCR CDR3. MiXCR, applied by TCRdb to the multiplex PCR reads, yields one record per CDR3 protein. The sample holds approximately 430,000 distinct CDR3 sequences, 14% to 15% seen once. Used for diagnoses were clinical symptoms, serum thyroxine and TRAb, thyroid ultrasound and orbital computed tomography. Broader study findings: Ophthalmopathy could be told apart from stable hyperthyroidism with a 13 V-J model.

The chain has TRBV7-8 and TRBJ2-2; D possibly corresponds to TRBD2 (6 bases). Source material: blood. This TCR was sampled from a man between 18 and 35 years old with Graves' ophthalmopathy. The CDR3 nucleotides read TGTGCCAGCAGCTTAGCGCTAAGCGGGTACACCGGGGAGCTGTTTTTT. Translation gives CASSLALSGYTGELFF.